These T cell receptor beta chains were read from a single sample in a study of T cell responses to AZD1222 COVID-19 vaccine. TCRdb keeps only in-frame clones here, not all; method: immunoSEQ multiplex PCR. The sample includes 90,000 to 110,000 clones, nearly 90% seen only once; the top ten take roughly 15%. The sequencing here drew on peripheral blood, taken on day 0 of AZD1222 vaccination. These receptors were collected from an adult in good health. The CDR3 runs from the conserved cysteine through the conserved F or W. The D gene is left open where the match is weak. Some rows mark clone size as missing; the rest say once, few, many or name a class of expanded clone.

NA	TRBD1	TRBJ1-2	15	TRBV3-1/TRBV3-2	CASSLVGQINYGYTF	TGTGCCAGCAGCCTGGTGGGACAGATTAACTATGGCTACACCTTC
NA	NA	TRBJ1-1	14	TRBV11-2	CASSPDPPGTEAFF	TGTGCCAGCAGCCCCGACCCACCAGGCACTGAAGCTTTCTTT
NA	NA	TRBJ2-2	16	TRBV19	CASSPRGYKNTGELFF	TGTGCCAGTAGTCCCAGGGGCTACAAGAACACCGGGGAGCTGTTTTTT
NA	TRBD2	TRBJ2-1	15	TRBV19	CASTLTSGRINEQFF	TGTGCCAGTACCCTGACTAGCGGGAGGATCAATGAGCAGTTCTTC
NA	NA	TRBJ2-6	15	TRBV19	CASSVVRSGANVLTF	TGTGCCAGTAGTGTGGTGAGGTCTGGGGCCAACGTCCTGACTTTC
once	NA	TRBJ1-6	16	TRBV5-4	CASSPLPGVGNSPLHF	TGTGCCAGCAGCCCACTCCCAGGCGTTGGCAATTCACCCCTCCACTTT
NA	TRBD2	TRBJ2-7	16	TRBV9	CASSVSSGGAAYEQYF	TGTGCCAGCAGCGTATCCAGCGGGGGGGCTGCATACGAGCAGTACTTC
once	TRBD1	TRBJ1-3	17	TRBV2	CASSFPGQGRGGNTIYF	TGTGCCAGCAGCTTCCCGGGACAGGGGAGAGGTGGAAACACCATATATTTT
few	NA	TRBJ1-2	16	TRBV5-1	CASSPGAGSFNYGYTF	TGCGCCAGCAGCCCAGGGGCAGGCTCCTTCAACTATGGCTACACCTTC
NA	TRBD1	TRBJ1-2	14	TRBV6-6	CASSGTGGLGGYTF	TGTGCCAGCAGTGGGACAGGGGGTTTAGGTGGCTACACCTTC
NA	NA	TRBJ2-5	13	TRBV30	CAWSVSGQETQYF	TGTGCCTGGAGTGTAAGTGGACAAGAGACCCAGTACTTC
NA	NA	TRBJ1-1	16	TRBV6-5	CASSSLPAGAHTEAFF	TGTGCCAGCAGTTCCCTCCCTGCGGGGGCACACACTGAAGCTTTCTTT
NA	TRBD1	TRBJ2-3	16	TRBV3-1/TRBV3-2	CASSQDRTGTTDTQYF	TGTGCCAGCAGCCAAGACCGGACAGGGACCACAGATACGCAGTATTTT
NA	NA	TRBJ1-3	14	TRBV5-6	CASSLDISGNTIYF	TGTGCCAGCAGCTTGGACATCTCTGGAAACACCATATATTTT
NA	NA	TRBJ1-2	14	TRBV15	CATSGWSQSYGYTF	TGTGCCACCAGCGGCTGGTCGCAGTCCTATGGCTACACCTTC
NA	NA	TRBJ2-3	13	TRBV19	CASKGVGTDTQYF	TGTGCCAGTAAAGGAGTTGGCACAGATACGCAGTATTTT
NA	NA	TRBJ1-2	12	TRBV6-2/TRBV6-3	CASSQESYGYTF	TGTGCCAGCAGTCAGGAGAGCTATGGCTACACCTTC